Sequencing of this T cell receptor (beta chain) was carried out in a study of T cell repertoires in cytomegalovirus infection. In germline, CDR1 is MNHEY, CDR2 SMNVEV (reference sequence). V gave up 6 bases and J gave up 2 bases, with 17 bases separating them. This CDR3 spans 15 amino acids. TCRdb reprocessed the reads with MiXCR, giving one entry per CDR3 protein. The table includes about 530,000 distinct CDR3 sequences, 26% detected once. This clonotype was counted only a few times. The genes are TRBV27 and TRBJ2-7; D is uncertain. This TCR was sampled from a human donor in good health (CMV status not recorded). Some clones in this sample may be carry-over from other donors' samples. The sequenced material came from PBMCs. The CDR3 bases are TGTGCCAGCAGCCCTACCCGGACCGCCGCCTACGAGCAGTACTTC. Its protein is CASSPTRTAAYEQYF.